The 27 T cell receptor beta chains listed next were all sequenced from one sample in a study of T-cell memory formation after mild COVID-19. Via MiXCR, TCRdb re-called the 5' RACE reads, giving one row per CDR3 protein. The sample has a few hundred thousand distinct CDR3 sequences, roughly a fifth seen once. The sample was PBMCs or a T cell subset sorted from them (not recorded which). These receptors were collected from a man aged 18-30 years who had mild COVID-19 (a few samples of this study predate the infection). Cell type and time point are not known.

This clonotype was picked up many times. The chain is built from TRBV5-1 and TRBJ2-5; D is possibly TRBD2 (6 bases). Trimming removed 2 bases from V and 2 bases from J, with 10 bases in between. CDR1 and CDR2 (germline): SGHRS, YFSETQ. The CDR3 has 14 amino acids. CDR3 in amino acids: CASSLTGEQETQYF. The CDR3 DNA is TGCGCCAGCAGCTTAACGGGGGAACAAGAGACCCAGTACTTC. Full variable domain (missing parts from reference TRBV5-1 and TRBJ2-5): KAGVTQTPRYLIKTRGQQVTLSCSPISGHRSVSWYQQTPGQGLQFLFEYFSETQRNKGNFPGRFSGRQFSNSRSEMNVSTLELGDSALYLCASSLTGEQETQYFGPGTRLLVL.

This clonotype turned up a few times. V is TRBV24-1 and J is TRBJ1-6; no definite D call. CDR3 length: 16 residues. Germline CDR1 KGHDR, CDR2 SFDVKD. The ends were cut back, 10 bases at V and 1 base at J, with 16 bases in the middle. CDR3 loop: CATRTQASSYNSPLHF. The CDR3, as DNA: TGTGCCACACGGACCCAGGCGTCATCCTATAATTCACCCCTCCACTTT.

In its sample, this clonotype was seen a few times. The chain recombines TRBV5-1 with TRBJ1-6; 10 bases align to TRBD1. This CDR3 is 14 amino acids long. Looked up from germline, CDR1 is SGHRS and CDR2 is YFSETQ. V lost 4 bases, J lost 7 bases, and 2 bases stayed unmatched. The CDR3 reads CASSEDRGNSPLHF. DNA for the CDR3: TGCGCCAGCAGCGAGGACAGGGGGAATTCACCCCTCCACTTT.

V gene TRBV10-3 combines with J gene TRBJ2-7; TRBD2 is a possible D gene (5 bases). Trimming stripped 1 base from V and 3 bases from J, with 10 bases between. Germline loops: CDR1 ENHRY, CDR2 SYGVKD. The CDR3 spans 14 residues. The CDR3 DNA is TGTGCCATCAGTGAGTATGGTAGCGTCTACGAGCAGTACTTC. Its translation: CAISEYGSVYEQYF.

The chain joins TRBV6-5 to TRBJ2-6; a weak D match, TRBD2 (5 bases). V was cut by 10 bases and J by 1 base, with 5 bases left in between. CDR1 and CDR2 (germline): MNHEY, SVGAGI. The CDR3 length is 12 residues. The CDR3 reads CATGSGANVLTF. As DNA, the CDR3 is TGTGCCACGGGGTCTGGGGCCAACGTCCTGACTTTC.

The CDR3 here is CASKAGTGPRRLLNQPQHF. In DNA form, the CDR3 reads TGTGCCAGCAAGGCCGGGACTGGACCCCGCAGGCTCCTAAATCAGCCCCAGCATTTT. V usage is TRBV6-2 or TRBV6-3 and J usage is TRBJ1-5, with a weak D call TRBD1 (5 bases). Trimming shortened V by 7 bases and J by 4 bases, and 29 bases separated the two germline ends. There are 19 residues in the CDR3. Germline CDR1 and CDR2: MNHEY and SVGEGT.

This clonotype showed up just a few times. The chain combines TRBV5-1 with TRBJ2-7; unclear D gene. Germline loops: CDR1 SGHRS, CDR2 YFSETQ. V was clipped by 4 bases and J by 2 bases, with 13 bases between them. This CDR3 contains 14 residues. CDR3 protein: CASSTLSAAYEQYF. CDR3 bases: TGCGCCAGCAGCACGCTGTCAGCCGCCTACGAGCAGTACTTC.

The chain links TRBV30 to TRBJ1-2; D is unclear. The CDR3 loop spans 13 amino acids. Deletions cut 0 bases from V and 6 bases from J, with 11 bases between. In germline, CDR1 is GTSNPN, CDR2 SVGIG (reference sequence). CDR3 loop: CAWSVGVGDGYTF. The CDR3 bases are TGTGCCTGGAGTGTAGGCGTTGGGGATGGCTACACCTTC.

In its sample, this clonotype was seen a few times. V and J are TRBV20-1 and TRBJ1-2; no clear D gene. Trimming left V 1 base short and J 3 bases short, with 12 bases between. The CDR3 is 14 amino acids. Germline-derived CDR1 and CDR2 are DFQATT and SNEGSKA (reference sequence). Here the CDR3 DNA reads TGCAGTGCTAGAGTCCTAGGGTTGGACTATGGCTACACCTTC. As protein: CSARVLGLDYGYTF.

This clonotype has a handful of counts. The gene calls are TRBV7-2 and TRBJ1-1; D uncertain. This CDR3 spans 13 amino acids. The germline CDR1 and CDR2 sequences are SGHTA and FQGNSA. Trimming took 6 bases from V and 0 from J, leaving 8 bases between them. The CDR3 sequence is CASSRSMNTEAFF. CDR3 in DNA: TGTGCCAGCAGTCGGTCCATGAACACTGAAGCTTTCTTT.

This clonotype was detected a few times. The chain links TRBV7-6 to TRBJ2-1; D uncertain. The ends were cut back, 0 bases at V and 8 bases at J, with 8 bases in the middle. The V gene's germline CDR1 is SGHVS and CDR2 FNYEAQ. CDR3 size: 13 residues. CDR3 sequence reads: CASSLAPYDEQFF. The DNA of the CDR3 is TGTGCCAGCAGCTTAGCCCCGTATGATGAGCAGTTCTTC.

This clonotype was recorded many times. The chain carries TRBV6-5 and TRBJ1-6, with D hard to call. The CDR3 contains 16 residues. Trimming took off 2 bases at V and 8 bases at J, with 16 bases between the two ends. Germline V CDR1 and CDR2: MNHEY, SVGAGI. The CDR3 sequence is CASSYSQTKRDSPLHF. The DNA of the CDR3 is TGTGCCAGCAGTTACAGCCAGACTAAAAGGGATTCACCCCTCCACTTT.

The J gene is TRBJ1-5, the V gene TRBV20-1, with 8 nucleotides matching TRBD1. The V and J ends lost 6 bases and 2 bases, in that order; junction bases with no gene match: 6. Germline V gene sequence: CDR1 DFQATT, CDR2 SNEGSKA (reference sequence). This CDR3 is 14 amino acids long. For the CDR3, the DNA is TGCAGTGCCCAGACAGGGGAGCGCAATCAGCCCCAGCATTTT. Amino acids: CSAQTGERNQPQHF.

This clonotype was picked up a small number of times. CDR3 sequence: CASSSGTLGNQPQHF. For the CDR3, the DNA is TGTGCCAGCAGCTCCGGGACTTTGGGCAATCAGCCCCAGCATTTT. The chain is built from TRBV7-9 and TRBJ1-5; perhaps TRBD1 as D (5 bases). Looked up from germline, CDR1 is SEHNR and CDR2 is FQNEAQ (reference sequence). CDR3 size: 15 residues. Trimming stripped 4 bases from V and 2 bases from J, with 12 bases between.

This chain connects TRBV28 to TRBJ1-2, with TRBD1 as a possible D gene (6 bases). V was trimmed by 7 bases and J by 5 bases, leaving 17 bases between them. The CDR3 is 14 residues long. The germline V gene has CDR1 MDHEN and CDR2 SYDVKM. The CDR3 DNA sequence: TGTGCCAGCAACAGAGGCAGGGGAGATTATGGCTACACCTTC. This encodes CASNRGRGDYGYTF.

This clonotype was detected ten times or more. V and J are TRBV6-2 or TRBV6-3 and TRBJ2-5, with D possibly TRBD2 on 6 matching bases. The CDR3 sequence is 12 residues long. Germline V gene lookup returns CDR1 MNHEY and CDR2 SVGEGT. V shed 5 bases and J shed 4 bases, with 8 bases lying between them. CDR3 bases: TGTGCCAGCAGTCCGGGACTAGAGACCCAGTACTTC. Its translation: CASSPGLETQYF.

The chain carries TRBV4-3 and TRBJ2-2; no clear D gene. The CDR3 covers 14 residues. Trimming pared 1 base from V and 4 bases from J, leaving 7 bases between. From germline, CDR1 is LGHNA and CDR2 YSLEER. Here the CDR3 reads CASSQAISTGELFF. The CDR3 DNA sequence: TGCGCCAGCAGCCAAGCAATCAGCACCGGGGAGCTGTTTTTT.

This clonotype was counted a single time. The CDR3 here is CASRPDRGADTQYF. DNA of the CDR3: TGTGCCAGCAGGCCGGACAGGGGCGCAGATACGCAGTATTTT. V usage is TRBV7-2 and J usage is TRBJ2-3; 9 nucleotides agree with TRBD1. The germline CDR1 and CDR2 sequences are SGHTA and FQGNSA. The trim removed 6 bases at V and 4 bases at J, leaving 5 bases unmatched. The CDR3 has 14 amino acids.

V usage is TRBV24-1 and J usage is TRBJ2-7, with D possibly being TRBD2 (5 bases). The V end lost 4 bases, the J end lost 7 bases, and 10 bases lay between the germline ends. The V gene's germline CDR1 is KGHDR and CDR2 SFDVKD. This CDR3 has 12 residues. The CDR3 loop reads CATSDLRGEQYF. In nucleotides, the CDR3 is TGTGCCACCAGTGACCTCCGGGGTGAGCAGTACTTC.

The table lists this clonotype with many counts. The chain uses TRBV20-1 and TRBJ2-3, with TRBD2 matching over 9 bases. The junction had 0 bases not matched to a gene; V was cut back by 3 bases and J by 5 bases. The CDR3 length is 12 residues. From germline, CDR1 is DFQATT and CDR2 SNEGSKA (reference sequence). The CDR3 nucleotides read TGCAGTGCTAGGCGGGGGGGAGATACGCAGTATTTT. The encoded protein is CSARRGGDTQYF.

The chain employs TRBV5-1 and TRBJ1-4; TRBD1 matches at 8 bases. The V gene's germline CDR1 is SGHRS and CDR2 YFSETQ. The ends lost 4 bases at V and 0 bases at J; junction bases unmatched: 5. The CDR3 is 16 amino acids. The CDR3 loop reads CASSRGQASTNEKLFF. Here the CDR3 DNA reads TGCGCCAGCAGCAGGGGACAGGCCTCAACTAATGAAAAACTGTTTTTT.

The chain recombines TRBV7-2 with TRBJ2-3; no clear D gene. V lost 8 bases to trimming and J lost 4 bases, with 7 bases between them. CDR1 and CDR2 (germline): SGHTA, FQGNSA. The CDR3 has 11 residues. CDR3: CASAGADTQYF. As DNA, the CDR3 is TGTGCCAGCGCTGGGGCAGATACGCAGTATTTT.

V usage is TRBV7-2 and J usage is TRBJ2-3, with D perhaps matching TRBD2 (6 bases). In germline, CDR1 is SGHTA, CDR2 FQGNSA. This CDR3 is 14 amino acids long. Trimming removed 7 bases at V and 9 bases at J, with 20 bases between. In DNA, the CDR3 is TGTGCCAGCACCGGTTACGGCGGGGCCGCAACGCAGTATTTT. Translation gives CASTGYGGAATQYF.

The chain carries TRBV4-1 and TRBJ2-1, with D tentatively TRBD2 (6 bases). Trimming removed 8 bases from V and 9 bases from J, with 17 bases in between. Germline V gene sequence: CDR1 MGHRA, CDR2 YSYEKL. This CDR3 is built from 13 residues. CDR3 amino acids: CASGRGTGGEQFF. DNA of the CDR3: TGCGCCAGCGGGCGGGGCACTGGGGGTGAGCAGTTCTTC.

Only a few counts were recorded for this clonotype. The chain carries TRBV5-1 and TRBJ1-2; the D is unclear. V shed 0 bases and J shed 4 bases, with 10 bases lying between them. Germline-derived CDR1 and CDR2 are SGHRS and YFSETQ. The CDR3 covers 14 residues. CDR3 sequence: CASSLEYGRYGYTF. DNA for the CDR3: TGCGCCAGCAGCTTGGAATACGGCCGCTATGGCTACACCTTC.

This clonotype was seen more than once but under ten times. The chain carries TRBV19 and TRBJ2-3; 9 nucleotides agree with TRBD2. V dropped 8 bases and J dropped 7; count of bases not matched to a gene: 7. The germline gives CDR1 LNHDA, CDR2 SQIVND (reference sequence). CDR3 length equals 13 residues. CDR3 nucleotide sequence: TGTGCCAGTGCCGGGACTAGCCAGAATACGCAGTATTTT. Protein product: CASAGTSQNTQYF.

This clonotype occurred a few times. The chain links TRBV3-1 to TRBJ1-2, with a possible D match to TRBD1 (6 bases). The CDR3 runs 14 residues. The germline V and J ends were trimmed by 4 bases and 4 bases, with 13 bases remaining between them. Germline CDR1 reads LGHDT; CDR2 reads YNNKEL (reference sequence). CDR3 nucleotide sequence: TGTGCCAGCAGCCCGACAGGAGGGGCCTATGGCTACACCTTC. Its translation is CASSPTGGAYGYTF.